This passage covers 13 T cell receptor beta chains from one sample sequenced in a study of T cells after posttransplantation cyclophosphamide. TCRdb's table, derived via immunoSEQ multiplex PCR, lists solely in-frame clones and lacks some. The sample holds 40,000 to 55,000 clones, and no clone turns up only once. Sequenced material: PBMCs. The receptors originated from a man aged 35-49 years in good health, CMV-negative, and a related stem cell transplant donor.

This clone was observed at least ten times. V is TRBV5-4 and J is TRBJ1-2; D ambiguous. Germline values: CDR1 SGHNT, CDR2 YYREEE (reference sequence). The V and J ends lost 0 bases and 8 bases respectively, with 14 bases between them. CDR3 length: 14 amino acids. CDR3 in amino acids: CASSLGQWPGGYTF. DNA of the CDR3: TGTGCCAGCAGCTTGGGGCAGTGGCCCGGGGGCTACACCTTC. Filled out from reference TRBV5-4 and TRBJ1-2, the complete variable domain reads ETGVTQSPTHLIKTRGQQVTLRCSSQSGHNTVSWYQQALGQGPQFIFQYYREEENGRGNFPPRFSGLQFPNYSSELNVNALELDDSALYLCASSLGQWPGGYTFGSGTRLTVV.

This clone was detected ten times or more. The rearrangement joins TRBV5-1 to TRBJ1-2, with a tentative D call TRBD1 (6 bases). Trimming removed 3 bases from V and 13 bases from J, with 16 bases in between. CDR3 length: 12 amino acids. Germline CDR1 is SGHRS and CDR2 is YFSETQ. The CDR3, as DNA: TGCGCCAGCAGCTCGAATCAAGCAGGGGTCACCTTC. It yields the protein CASSSNQAGVTF.

This clone was detected a few times. The V gene is TRBV27, the J gene TRBJ1-4, with TRBD1 identical over 10 bases. Per the germline V gene, CDR1 is MNHEY and CDR2 is SMNVEV (reference sequence). The junction had 9 bases not matched to a gene; V was cut back by 6 bases and J by 2 bases. CDR3 length: 17 residues. CDR3 in DNA: TGTGCCAGCAGGCCGGGACAGGGGAGGGCTACTAATGAAAAACTGTTTTTT. It translates to CASRPGQGRATNEKLFF.

This clone occurred a few times. CDR3 nucleotide sequence: TGTGCCAGCAGTTTTGACAGGGATCAGCCCCAGCATTTT. Translating it yields CASSFDRDQPQHF. The chain couples TRBV6-5 to TRBJ1-5; TRBD1 matches at 7 bases. This CDR3 spans 13 amino acids. The V gene end was trimmed by 4 bases and the J gene end by 5 bases; junction bases not matched to a gene: 2. CDR1 and CDR2 from the germline V gene are MNHEY and SVGAGI.

The J gene is TRBJ2-7, the V gene TRBV6-6; 11 bases line up with TRBD2. V lost 3 bases to trimming and J lost 4 bases; unmatched junction nucleotides: 2. The CDR3 loop spans 14 amino acids. Per the germline V gene, CDR1 is MNHNY and CDR2 is SVGAGI (reference sequence). The CDR3 bases are TGTGCCAGCAGTTATACTAGCGGGGGATACGAGCAGTACTTC. Residues: CASSYTSGGYEQYF.

This clone was seen repeatedly, ten times or more. V usage is TRBV18 and J usage is TRBJ2-7; 11 nucleotides match TRBD2. V trimming: 6 bases; J trimming: 4 bases; junction bases outside the gene matches: 5. Germline V gives CDR1 KGHSH, CDR2 LQKENI. CDR3 length: 14 amino acids. This CDR3 is CASSLLAGDYEQYF. Written as DNA, the CDR3 is TGTGCCAGCTCCCTACTAGCGGGGGATTACGAGCAGTACTTC.

Ten or more counts support this clone. The chain employs TRBV11-1 and TRBJ1-3; TRBD1 matches 8 bases. Germline V gene data show CDR1 as SGHAT and CDR2 as FQDESV (reference sequence). The ends lost 7 bases at V and 3 bases at J; junction bases unmatched: 14. The CDR3 loop spans 17 amino acids. CDR3 protein: CASTERGGTGLGNTIYF. In DNA, the CDR3 is TGTGCCAGCACCGAACGAGGGGGGACAGGCCTTGGAAACACCATATATTTT. Based on the CDR3 plus reference TRBV11-1 and TRBJ1-3, the full variable domain is EAEVAQSPRYKITEKSQAVAFWCDPISGHATLYWYRQILGQGPELLVQFQDESVVDDSQLPKDRFSAERLKGVDSTLKIQPAELGDSAMYLCASTERGGTGLGNTIYFGEGSWLTVV.

This clone was found many times. The chain recombines TRBV7-9 with TRBJ2-1, with D possibly being TRBD2 (6 bases). CDR3 length: 15 amino acids. V was pared by 6 bases and J by 5 bases, with 17 bases between. CDR1 is SEHNR and CDR2 is FQNEAQ in the germline V gene (reference sequence). For the CDR3, the DNA is TGTGCCAGCAGAACCCCCTATAGCGGCCACAATGAGCAGTTCTTC. Protein sequence: CASRTPYSGHNEQFF.

The V and J genes are TRBV7-8 and TRBJ2-3, with D possibly matching TRBD2 (5 bases). Germline CDR1 reads SGHVS; CDR2 reads FQNEAQ. The CDR3 runs to 13 residues. V dropped 7 bases and J dropped 0 bases, with 8 bases sitting between them. CDR3 nucleotides: TGTGCCAGCATAGGACTGAGCACAGATACGCAGTATTTT. It translates to CASIGLSTDTQYF.

This clone was seen a few times. V gene TRBV2 combines with J gene TRBJ1-2; TRBD1 agrees at 7 bases. V shed 4 bases and J 5 bases; nucleotides not matched to a gene: 7. The CDR3 is made up of 14 amino acids. Germline V lookup: CDR1 SNHLY, CDR2 FYNNEI. The CDR3 loop is CASSGDSTRYGYTF. The DNA for the CDR3 is TGTGCCAGCAGTGGGGACAGTACAAGATATGGCTACACCTTC.

This clone has a handful of counts. This CDR3 reads CASGSRGRSKNIQYF. Written as DNA, the CDR3 is TGTGCCAGCGGTAGCAGGGGGCGTTCCAAAAACATTCAGTACTTC. V is TRBV6-1 and J is TRBJ2-4; 8 nucleotides match TRBD1. CDR1 MNHNS and CDR2 SASEGT come from the germline V gene. The CDR3 sequence is 15 residues long. V lost 8 bases and J lost 2; bases outside the gene matches: 8.

This clone was seen ten or more times. This sequence joins TRBV7-9 and TRBJ2-3; D gene uncertain. The germline V and J ends were trimmed by 3 bases and 3 bases, with 4 bases remaining between them. This CDR3 spans 12 amino acids. The V gene's germline CDR1 is SEHNR and CDR2 FQNEAQ (reference sequence). The CDR3 DNA reads TGTGCCAGCAGCTTGTTAACAGATACGCAGTATTTT. It specifies CASSLLTDTQYF.

The rearrangement joins TRBV7-3 to TRBJ2-4, with a weak D call TRBD2 (6 bases). The germline V gene encodes CDR1 SGHTA and CDR2 FQGTGA. The CDR3 totals 14 residues. Trimming removed 3 bases at V and 6 bases at J, with 12 bases between. The CDR3 DNA follows: TGTGCCAGCAGCTTCCCAGGGCGGGGAAACATTCAGTACTTC. Translation: CASSFPGRGNIQYF.